A single sample gave rise to the 15 T cell receptor beta chains below, sequenced in a study of cytomegalovirus exposure and HLA in healthy donors (dated by TCRdb to 2016 to 2017). Library preparation used the immunoSEQ multiplex PCR assay. For the multiplex PCR, a mixture combining 60 forward primers for TCR Vbeta segments and 13 reverse primers for TCR Jbeta segments was used. The table was pulled from immuneACCESS by TCRdb, which kept in-frame rearrangements only. Such tables lose some clones; where checked, under half of the loss comes from unresolved V genes, and the rest has no known cause. For this sample there are roughly 160,000 clones; 80% to 85% appear just once. Clones ranked in the top ten supply 7.5% to 9.5% of the sample. The specimen was PBMCs. Every receptor here comes from a male donor in good health and CMV-seropositive.

The genes are TRBV10-3 and TRBJ1-5; weak D call: TRBD1 (5 bases). CDR1 and CDR2 (germline): ENHRY, SYGVKD. This CDR3 has 14 residues. V shed 2 bases and J shed 4 bases, with 9 bases lying between them. CDR3 in amino acids: CAISESGQNQPQHF. The CDR3 DNA reads as TGTGCCATCAGTGAGAGTGGACAAAATCAGCCCCAGCATTTT.

V and J are TRBV7-9 and TRBJ1-2; 7 nucleotides agree with TRBD1. CDR3 length: 14 residues. CDR1 is SEHNR, CDR2 FQNEAQ, per germline (reference sequence). J lost 7 bases, V lost 6 bases, and 11 bases had no gene match. CDR3 protein: CASSPSGAGGGYTF. The CDR3 bases are TGTGCCAGCAGTCCTTCGGGCGCAGGGGGTGGCTACACCTTC.

The chain is built from TRBV5-8 and TRBJ2-1, with 9 bases aligning to TRBD2. The germline V gene encodes CDR1 SGHTS and CDR2 YDEGEE. This CDR3 is built from 14 residues. The V gene end was trimmed by 0 bases and the J gene end by 15 bases; junction bases not matched to a gene: 10. Here the CDR3 reads CASSLASGSGGMFF. Written as DNA, the CDR3 is TGTGCCAGCAGCTTGGCGTCGGGGAGCGGGGGGATGTTCTTC.

The V gene is TRBV28, the J gene TRBJ2-7; 7 positions agree with TRBD1. The CDR3 runs 15 residues. V lost 4 bases, J lost 6 bases, and 12 bases stayed unmatched. Germline CDR1 reads MDHEN; CDR2 reads SYDVKM. CDR3 nucleotides: TGTGCCAGCAGTTCCGTCGGACAGGCCCTACGCGAGCAGTACTTC. Translating it yields CASSSVGQALREQYF.

The chain combines TRBV7-9 with TRBJ2-5; the D gene is possibly TRBD1 (5 bases). Germline CDR1 reads SEHNR; CDR2 reads FQNEAQ (reference sequence). CDR3 length: 15 amino acids. V lost 8 bases and J lost 6, with 22 bases in between. The CDR3 region is CASGLTGSREKTQYF. CDR3 coding DNA: TGTGCCAGCGGGTTGACCGGGTCCAGGGAAAAGACCCAGTACTTC.

The rearrangement uses TRBV7-7 and TRBJ2-1; 11 nucleotides agree with TRBD2. Trimming took 4 bases from V and 10 from J; bases not matched to a gene: 18. Germline CDR1 and CDR2: SSHAT and FNYEAQ (reference sequence). This CDR3 region has 18 residues. The CDR3 sequence: CASSSLQGISGGAGEQFF. CDR3 nucleotides: TGTGCCAGCAGCTCCCTTCAGGGGATTAGCGGGGGGGCCGGGGAGCAGTTCTTC.

The rearrangement links TRBV6-1 to TRBJ2-2; 9 bases map to TRBD1. J lost 2 bases, V lost 7 bases, and 2 bases had no gene match. This CDR3 region has 14 residues. The germline V gene encodes CDR1 MNHNS and CDR2 SASEGT. CDR3 residues: CASKDRGNTGELFF. The DNA for the CDR3 is TGTGCCAGCAAGGACAGGGGTAACACCGGGGAGCTGTTTTTT.

CDR3 in DNA: TGCGCCAGCAGCTCAAGGGGGCGCGATGAAAAACTGTTTTTT. Its protein product is CASSSRGRDEKLFF. The chain recombines TRBV5-1 with TRBJ1-4; 7 bases line up with TRBD1. CDR1 and CDR2 (germline): SGHRS, YFSETQ. V lost 3 bases, J lost 6 bases, and 5 bases stayed unmatched. CDR3 size: 14 residues.

This rearrangement joins TRBV6-5 to TRBJ1-4; D is perhaps TRBD1 (5 bases). This CDR3 has 14 residues. The germline CDR1 and CDR2 sequences are MNHEY and SVGAGI. V was trimmed by 6 bases and J by 0 bases, leaving 8 bases between them. The CDR3 DNA reads as TGTGCCAGCAGCCAGACAGCAACTAATGAAAAACTGTTTTTT. Translated, it gives CASSQTATNEKLFF.

This clone showed up just a few times. This chain connects TRBV10-2 to TRBJ2-1; the match to TRBD2 covers 13 bases. V trimming: 7 bases; J trimming: 6 bases; junction bases outside the gene matches: 3. The CDR3 runs to 14 residues. From germline, CDR1 is WSHSY and CDR2 SAAADI. The chain's CDR3 is CASTTSGGGNEQFF. The CDR3 coding sequence is TGCGCCAGCACCACTAGCGGGGGGGGCAATGAGCAGTTCTTC.

The chain is built from TRBV19 and TRBJ2-2; TRBD1 matches 11 bases. This CDR3 contains 15 residues. V shed 7 bases and J 4 bases; nucleotides not matched to a gene: 5. CDR1 and CDR2 from the germline V gene are LNHDA and SQIVND (reference sequence). The CDR3 sequence: CASIPGQGGTGELFF. The CDR3 DNA sequence: TGTGCCAGTATTCCGGGACAGGGGGGCACCGGGGAGCTGTTTTTT.

This chain connects TRBV2 to TRBJ2-5; D possibly corresponds to TRBD1 (6 bases). Germline CDR1 SNHLY, CDR2 FYNNEI. This CDR3 has 12 amino acids. Trimming took off 9 bases at V and 4 bases at J, with 12 bases between the two ends. CDR3 sequence reads: CASGLRGETQYF. In DNA form, the CDR3 reads TGTGCCAGTGGCCTCAGGGGAGAGACCCAGTACTTC.

The chain carries TRBV4-3 and TRBJ2-7; 10 bases align to TRBD2. In germline, CDR1 is LGHNA, CDR2 YSLEER. The CDR3 is made up of 16 amino acids. V gave up 1 base and J gave up 6 bases; unmatched junction bases: 9. As DNA, the CDR3 is TGCGCCAGCAGCCAAGGGGTTGCGGTAGCGGGAGGCGAGCAGTACTTC. Translated, it gives CASSQGVAVAGGEQYF.

The chain joins TRBV9 to TRBJ1-4; D call uncertain. Germline V CDR1 and CDR2: SGDLS, YYNGEE. The CDR3 length is 13 residues. Trimming removed 4 bases at V and 8 bases at J, with 12 bases between. The CDR3 sequence: CASSPDIREKLFF. CDR3 nucleotides: TGTGCCAGCAGCCCAGACATACGGGAAAAACTGTTTTTT. Filled out from reference TRBV9 and TRBJ1-4, the complete variable domain reads DSGVTQTPKHLITATGQRVTLRCSPRSGDLSVYWYQQSLDQGLQFLIQYYNGEERAKGNILERFSAQQFPDLHSELNLSSLELGDSALYFCASSPDIREKLFFGSGTQLSVL.

The genes are TRBV5-1 and TRBJ1-1, with TRBD1 as a possible D gene (6 bases). Deletions cut 5 bases from V and 0 bases from J, with 14 bases between. Germline-derived CDR1 and CDR2 are SGHRS and YFSETQ. The CDR3 spans 15 residues. CDR3 in amino acids: CASSPGVGVNTEAFF. CDR3 in DNA: TGCGCCAGCAGTCCAGGGGTAGGGGTGAACACTGAAGCTTTCTTT.